This T cell receptor (beta chain) was captured by sequencing in a study of CD8 T cells in ankylosing spondylitis. TCRdb reanalysed the 5' RACE reads using MiXCR and keeps one entry per CDR3 protein. The sample comprises 500,000 to 650,000 distinct CDR3 sequences, less than 6% of which are singletons, and 3% to 4.5% rests with the top ten. General study findings and limits: A motif of 7 to 9 highly homologous TCR beta variants was seen as apparently characteristic of ankylosing spondylitis blood.

Trimming removed 4 bases at V and 4 bases at J, with 13 bases between. Germline V gene lookup returns CDR1 SGHTA and CDR2 FQGNSA. The CDR3 runs to 14 residues. There are many counts of this clonotype. Its target is unknown. The TCR sequence derives from a male donor with ankylosing spondylitis. Sample: blood, either unsorted or a sorted T cell fraction (not recorded which). This chain joins TRBV7-2 and TRBJ1-2; D is perhaps TRBD1 (6 bases). CDR3: CASSSRQASYGYTF. The CDR3 region has the DNA TGTGCCAGCAGCTCCCGACAGGCGAGCTATGGCTACACCTTC.